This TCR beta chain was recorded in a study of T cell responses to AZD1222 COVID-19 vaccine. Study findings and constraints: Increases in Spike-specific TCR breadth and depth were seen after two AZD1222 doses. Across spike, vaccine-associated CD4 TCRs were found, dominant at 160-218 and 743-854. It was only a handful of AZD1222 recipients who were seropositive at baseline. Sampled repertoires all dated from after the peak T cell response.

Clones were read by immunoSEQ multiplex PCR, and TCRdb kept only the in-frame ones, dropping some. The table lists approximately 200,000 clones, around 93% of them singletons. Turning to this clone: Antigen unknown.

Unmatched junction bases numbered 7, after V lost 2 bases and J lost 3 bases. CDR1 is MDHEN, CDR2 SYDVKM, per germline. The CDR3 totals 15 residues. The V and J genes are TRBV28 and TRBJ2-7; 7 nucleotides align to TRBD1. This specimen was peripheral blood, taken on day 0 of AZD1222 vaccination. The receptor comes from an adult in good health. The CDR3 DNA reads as TGTGCCAGCAGTTTACTTTGGGACAGAGACTACGAGCAGTACTTC. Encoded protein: CASSLLWDRDYEQYF.